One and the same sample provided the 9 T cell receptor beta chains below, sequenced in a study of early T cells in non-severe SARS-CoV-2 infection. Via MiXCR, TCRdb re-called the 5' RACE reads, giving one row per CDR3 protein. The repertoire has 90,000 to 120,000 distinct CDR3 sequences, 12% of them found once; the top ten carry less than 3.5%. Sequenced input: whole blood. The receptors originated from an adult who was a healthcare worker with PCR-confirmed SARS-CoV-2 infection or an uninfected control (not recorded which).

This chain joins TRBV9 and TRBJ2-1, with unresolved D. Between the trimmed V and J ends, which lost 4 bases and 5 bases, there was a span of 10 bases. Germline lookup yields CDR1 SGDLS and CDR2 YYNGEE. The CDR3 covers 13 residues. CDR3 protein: CASSPLVNNEQFF. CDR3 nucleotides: TGTGCCAGCAGCCCTCTGGTAAACAATGAGCAGTTCTTC. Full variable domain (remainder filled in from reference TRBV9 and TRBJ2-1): DSGVTQTPKHLITATGQRVTLRCSPRSGDLSVYWYQQSLDQGLQFLIQYYNGEERAKGNILERFSAQQFPDLHSELNLSSLELGDSALYFCASSPLVNNEQFFGPGTRLTVL.

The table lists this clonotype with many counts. The CDR3 protein is CASSFPVAGGPYNEQFF. CDR3 in DNA: TGTGCCAGCAGTTTCCCTGTGGCGGGGGGCCCCTACAATGAGCAGTTCTTC. The chain carries TRBV7-8 and TRBJ2-1; TRBD2 matches 8 bases. V shed 6 bases and J 2 bases; nucleotides not matched to a gene: 12. The CDR3 consists of 17 residues. CDR1 is SGHVS, CDR2 FQNEAQ, per germline.

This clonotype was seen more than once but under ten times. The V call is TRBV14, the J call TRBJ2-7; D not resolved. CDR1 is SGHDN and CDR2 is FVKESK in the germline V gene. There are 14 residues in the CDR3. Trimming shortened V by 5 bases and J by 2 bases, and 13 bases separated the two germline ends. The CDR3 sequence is CASSVAGPTYEQYF. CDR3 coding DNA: TGTGCCAGCAGCGTTGCCGGGCCCACCTACGAGCAGTACTTC.

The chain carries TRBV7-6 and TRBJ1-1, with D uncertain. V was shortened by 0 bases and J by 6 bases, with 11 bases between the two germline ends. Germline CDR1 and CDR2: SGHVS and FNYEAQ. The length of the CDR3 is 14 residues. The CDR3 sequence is CASSLAGSGSEAFF. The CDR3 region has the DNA TGTGCCAGCAGCTTAGCGGGGTCCGGTTCTGAAGCTTTCTTT.

CDR3: CSVNPYRNTEAFF. CDR3 DNA: TGCAGCGTCAACCCGTACAGGAACACTGAAGCTTTCTTT. The rearrangement uses TRBV29-1 and TRBJ1-1; D gene uncertain. Germline CDR1 and CDR2: SQVTM and ANQGSEA. This CDR3 has 13 amino acids. Trimming left V 6 bases short and J 1 base short, with 12 bases between.

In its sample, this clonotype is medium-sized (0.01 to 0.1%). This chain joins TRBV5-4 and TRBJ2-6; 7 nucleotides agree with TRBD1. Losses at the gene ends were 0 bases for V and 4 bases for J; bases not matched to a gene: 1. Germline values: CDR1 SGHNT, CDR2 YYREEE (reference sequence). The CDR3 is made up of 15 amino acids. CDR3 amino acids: CASSLVGGGANVLTF. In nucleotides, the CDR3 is TGTGCCAGCAGCTTGGTAGGGGGCGGGGCCAACGTCCTGACTTTC. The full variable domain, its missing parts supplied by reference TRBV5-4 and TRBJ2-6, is ETGVTQSPTHLIKTRGQQVTLRCSSQSGHNTVSWYQQALGQGPQFIFQYYREEENGRGNFPPRFSGLQFPNYSSELNVNALELDDSALYLCASSLVGGGANVLTFGAGSRLTVL.

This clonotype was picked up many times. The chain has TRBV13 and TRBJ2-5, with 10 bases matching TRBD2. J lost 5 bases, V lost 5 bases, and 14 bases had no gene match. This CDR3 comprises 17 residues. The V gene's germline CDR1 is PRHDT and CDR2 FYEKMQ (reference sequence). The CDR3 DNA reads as TGTGCCAGCAGCCCCCGGGGTAGCGGGGGGCCGGAGGAGACCCAGTACTTC. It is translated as CASSPRGSGGPEETQYF.

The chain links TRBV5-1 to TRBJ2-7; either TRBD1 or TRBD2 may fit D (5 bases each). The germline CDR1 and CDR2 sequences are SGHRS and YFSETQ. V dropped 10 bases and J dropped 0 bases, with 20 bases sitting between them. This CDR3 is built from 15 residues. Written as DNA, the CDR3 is TGCGCCGGCAAGACCCGGGACGGCAGCTCCTACGAGCAGTACTTC. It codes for CAGKTRDGSSYEQYF. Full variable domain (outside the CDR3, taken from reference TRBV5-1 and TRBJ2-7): KAGVTQTPRYLIKTRGQQVTLSCSPISGHRSVSWYQQTPGQGLQFLFEYFSETQRNKGNFPGRFSGRQFSNSRSEMNVSTLELGDSALYLCAGKTRDGSSYEQYFGPGTRLTVT.

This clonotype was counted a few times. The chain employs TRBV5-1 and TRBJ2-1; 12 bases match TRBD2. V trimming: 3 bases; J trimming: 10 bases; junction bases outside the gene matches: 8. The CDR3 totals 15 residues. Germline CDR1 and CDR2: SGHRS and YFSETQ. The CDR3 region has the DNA TGCGCCAGCAGCTCAGGACTAGCGGGGTTACGGGAGCAGTTCTTC. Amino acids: CASSSGLAGLREQFF.